The next 32 T cell receptor beta chains were all read from a single sample in a study of PD-1 and CTLA-4 blockade in melanoma. The table came from immunoSEQ multiplex PCR; TCRdb's copy has only in-frame clones and leaves some out. Here the sample spans 25,000 to 40,000 clones, 88% being singletons. The material was CD8+ T cells from peripheral blood, obtained from a patient given anti-PD-1 treatment. These receptor sequences come from a human donor with melanoma.

The chain is built from TRBV7-3 and TRBJ2-7, with 8 bases identical to TRBD2. The CDR3 is 13 amino acids. Trimming removed 9 bases from V and 3 bases from J; junction bases left unmatched: 7. Germline V CDR1 and CDR2: SGHTA, FQGTGA. This CDR3 reads CASAPAGGYEQYF. For the CDR3, the DNA is TGTGCCAGTGCCCCTGCGGGGGGCTACGAGCAGTACTTC.

This clone came up once. In DNA form, the CDR3 reads TGTGCCAGCAGTTTAGGACAGGGGAGTGACTATGGCTACACCTTC. Translation: CASSLGQGSDYGYTF. V gene TRBV27 combines with J gene TRBJ1-2; 9 bases agree with TRBD1. Germline V gene lookup returns CDR1 MNHEY and CDR2 SMNVEV (reference sequence). The CDR3 spans 15 residues. J gave up 3 bases and V 2 bases, and 4 bases lay outside the gene matches.

The rearrangement links TRBV28 to TRBJ2-2; no clear D gene. The V end lost 6 bases, the J end lost 4 bases, and 9 bases lay between the germline ends. This CDR3 comprises 13 residues. The germline V gene encodes CDR1 MDHEN and CDR2 SYDVKM. CDR3 region: CASSRGITGELFF. CDR3 DNA sequence: TGTGCCAGCAGCCGCGGTATCACCGGGGAGCTGTTTTTT. The whole variable domain, remainder taken from reference TRBV28 and TRBJ2-2, is DVKVTQSSRYLVKRTGEKVFLECVQDMDHENMFWYRQDPGLGLRLIYFSYDVKMKEKGDIPEGYSVSREKKERFSLILESASTNQTSMYLCASSRGITGELFFGEGSRLTVL.

V is TRBV29-1 and J is TRBJ2-1; no clear D gene. V gave up 5 bases and J gave up 2 bases, with 10 bases separating them. The CDR3 has 13 residues. From germline, CDR1 is SQVTM and CDR2 ANQGSEA. The CDR3 DNA is TGCAGCGTTTCGTCCTACGCCTACAATGAGCAGTTCTTC. Translation: CSVSSYAYNEQFF.

The chain is built from TRBV10-3 and TRBJ2-5, with 7 bases that match TRBD2. Unmatched junction bases numbered 5, after V lost 0 bases and J lost 4 bases. CDR3 length: 15 residues. Germline loops: CDR1 ENHRY, CDR2 SYGVKD. The CDR3 spells CAISESSGVRETQYF. CDR3 nucleotide sequence: TGTGCCATCAGTGAGTCGAGCGGGGTTCGAGAGACCCAGTACTTC.

The chain carries TRBV14 and TRBJ2-5, with D possibly matching TRBD2 (6 bases). The CDR3 runs 15 residues. Germline V lookup: CDR1 SGHDN, CDR2 FVKESK. The V and J ends lost 1 base and 0 bases respectively, with 9 bases between them. CDR3 region: CASSQAAGYQETQYF. In DNA form, the CDR3 reads TGTGCCAGCAGCCAAGCGGCGGGGTACCAAGAGACCCAGTACTTC.

The chain uses TRBV4-3 and TRBJ1-6, with D perhaps TRBD1 (5 bases). V was shortened by 3 bases and J by 8 bases, with 11 bases between the two germline ends. CDR1 and CDR2 from the germline V gene are LGHNA and YSLEER. The CDR3 runs 14 residues. The CDR3 DNA sequence: TGCGCCAGCAGCCAGCCAGGGCTTCATTCACCCCTCCACTTT. Translating gives CASSQPGLHSPLHF.

This chain joins TRBV4-1 and TRBJ2-3, with 7 positions matching TRBD1. Trimming at V came to 4 bases and at J to 6 bases, leaving 10 bases not matched to a gene. Germline CDR1 MGHRA, CDR2 YSYEKL. The length of the CDR3 is 15 residues. For the CDR3, the DNA is TGCGCCAGCAGCCTCCGGGACAGCCCTAGGGATACGCAGTATTTT. This sequence encodes CASSLRDSPRDTQYF.

V and J are TRBV15 and TRBJ1-1; 7 nucleotides agree with TRBD1. Germline trimming cut 6 bases from V and 8 bases from J; bases unmatched to any gene: 6. The CDR3 spans 12 residues. Germline CDR1 and CDR2: LNHNV and YYDKDF (reference sequence). CDR3 sequence: CATRGTASEAFF. The CDR3 DNA is TGTGCCACCAGAGGGACAGCGTCGGAAGCTTTCTTT.

V gene TRBV27 combines with J gene TRBJ2-7; 11 bases align to TRBD1. V lost 5 bases to trimming and J lost 5 bases; unmatched junction nucleotides: 5. CDR1 is MNHEY and CDR2 is SMNVEV in the germline V gene (reference sequence). The CDR3 is 14 residues long. The CDR3 nucleotides are TGTGCCAGCAGTCGGACAGGGGGCTTCCACGAGCAGTACTTC. This gives the protein CASSRTGGFHEQYF.

The rearrangement joins TRBV30 to TRBJ1-4; no firm D call. The germline V gene has CDR1 GTSNPN and CDR2 SVGIG (reference sequence). The CDR3 spans 13 residues. V was shortened by 2 bases and J by 1 base, with 5 bases between the two germline ends. CDR3 nucleotide sequence: TGTGCCTGGAGTCGGCAAACTAATGAAAAACTGTTTTTT. This encodes CAWSRQTNEKLFF.

A word on this clone: At one boundary the junction diverges from the germline segment, which might be a read error. This sequence joins TRBV7-9 and TRBJ1-2; TRBD1 might be the D (5 bases). The CDR3 spans 15 residues. The germline CDR1 and CDR2 sequences are SEHNR and FQNEAQ (reference sequence). CDR3 sequence reads: CAGSLGAGGNYGYTF. In nucleotides, the CDR3 is TGTGCCGGCAGCCTAGGGGCAGGAGGTAACTATGGCTACACCTTC.

This chain joins TRBV15 and TRBJ1-3; D ambiguous. The CDR3 covers 15 residues. Germline V CDR1 and CDR2: LNHNV, YYDKDF (reference sequence). Trimming stripped 5 bases from V and 0 bases from J, with 11 bases between. The CDR3 spells CATSLDLYSGNTIYF. The CDR3 nucleotides read TGTGCCACCAGCTTGGACCTCTACTCTGGAAACACCATATATTTT.

The rearrangement joins TRBV9 to TRBJ2-1, with 7 bases aligning to TRBD2. The germline V gene encodes CDR1 SGDLS and CDR2 YYNGEE. This CDR3 has 14 amino acids. V trimming: 4 bases; J trimming: 7 bases; junction bases outside the gene matches: 8. CDR3 coding DNA: TGTGCCAGCAGCCCGCTGCGGGGGAGTAATGAGCAGTTCTTC. The encoded protein is CASSPLRGSNEQFF.

This clone was picked up one time. The chain has TRBV14 and TRBJ2-7; D is undetermined. Deletions cut 1 base from V and 0 bases from J, with 7 bases between. Germline CDR1 is SGHDN and CDR2 is FVKESK. The length of the CDR3 is 14 residues. Here the CDR3 reads CASSQGSFSYEQYF. The CDR3 DNA sequence: TGTGCCAGCAGCCAAGGCTCTTTCTCCTACGAGCAGTACTTC.

This chain uses TRBV7-6 with TRBJ2-7, with D possibly TRBD2 on 6 matching bases. CDR3 length: 14 amino acids. Germline-derived CDR1 and CDR2 are SGHVS and FNYEAQ. V was trimmed by 5 bases and J by 1 base, leaving 12 bases between them. CDR3 amino acids: CASSPGGLSYEQYF. In DNA form, the CDR3 reads TGTGCCAGCAGCCCCGGGGGTTTGTCCTACGAGCAGTACTTC.

This chain connects TRBV28 to TRBJ2-7; no definite D call. This CDR3 comprises 10 residues. V was clipped by 8 bases and J by 2 bases, with 4 bases between them. The germline V gene encodes CDR1 MDHEN and CDR2 SYDVKM. The CDR3 nucleotides are TGTGCCAGCGGAACCTACGAGCAGTACTTC. This translates into CASGTYEQYF.

This clone is a singleton in its sample. The V call is TRBV28, the J call TRBJ1-1; 9 nucleotides agree with TRBD1. The V gene end was trimmed by 4 bases and the J gene end by 5 bases; junction bases not matched to a gene: 5. The CDR3 contains 14 residues. Germline V CDR1 and CDR2: MDHEN, SYDVKM. The CDR3 is CASSSGQGGTEAFF. CDR3 coding DNA: TGTGCCAGCAGTTCGGGACAGGGTGGGACTGAAGCTTTCTTT. The entire variable domain, with the rest obtained from reference TRBV28 and TRBJ1-1, is as follows: DVKVTQSSRYLVKRTGEKVFLECVQDMDHENMFWYRQDPGLGLRLIYFSYDVKMKEKGDIPEGYSVSREKKERFSLILESASTNQTSMYLCASSSGQGGTEAFFGQGTRLTVV.

CDR3 DNA sequence: TGTGCCAGCAGTCCTAGTGGGACAGGGGTATACGAGCAGTACTTC. Translation: CASSPSGTGVYEQYF. This rearrangement joins TRBV28 to TRBJ2-7; 10 bases map to TRBD1. The CDR3 has 15 amino acids. Losses at the gene ends were 5 bases for V and 4 bases for J; bases not matched to a gene: 8. Germline CDR1 reads MDHEN; CDR2 reads SYDVKM.

The chain carries TRBV11-2 and TRBJ2-1; 7 nucleotides line up with TRBD2. In germline, CDR1 is SGHAT, CDR2 FQNNGV. The CDR3 runs 14 residues. With V trimmed by 5 bases and J by 5 bases, 6 bases remained unmatched. The CDR3 is CASSPPGLNNEQFF. CDR3 DNA: TGTGCCAGCAGCCCTCCGGGACTAAACAATGAGCAGTTCTTC.

V and J are TRBV27 and TRBJ2-1; no clear D gene. The CDR3 has 13 amino acids. Deletions cut 4 bases from V and 3 bases from J, with 7 bases between. Germline V gives CDR1 MNHEY, CDR2 SMNVEV (reference sequence). The CDR3 DNA reads as TGTGCCAGCAGTTCCGCAATCTACAATGAGCAGTTCTTC. This encodes CASSSAIYNEQFF.

This chain joins TRBV2 and TRBJ2-2, with D possibly TRBD2 on 6 matching bases. The germline CDR1 and CDR2 sequences are SNHLY and FYNNEI. The CDR3 length is 16 residues. Trimming shortened V by 7 bases and J by 0 bases, and 15 bases separated the two germline ends. CDR3 region: CASKGRWASNTGELFF. In DNA, the CDR3 is TGTGCCAGCAAGGGGAGGTGGGCTTCGAACACCGGGGAGCTGTTTTTT.

This clone was seen more than once but under ten times. This rearrangement joins TRBV6-5 to TRBJ1-1, with unresolved D. Germline lookup yields CDR1 MNHEY and CDR2 SVGAGI. Trimming shortened V by 6 bases and J by 6 bases, and 14 bases separated the two germline ends. CDR3 length equals 13 residues. The CDR3 DNA is TGTGCCAGCAGCCCAGAGGGCAGGCCTGAAGCTTTCTTT. Translation gives CASSPEGRPEAFF.

The chain combines TRBV18 with TRBJ2-7, with D possibly matching TRBD1 (5 bases). Germline CDR1 reads KGHSH; CDR2 reads LQKENI. Trimming pared 6 bases from V and 2 bases from J, leaving 20 bases between. This CDR3 contains 16 residues. The CDR3 DNA sequence: TGTGCCAGCTCCCACATCCGAGCAGGGTATACCTACGAGCAGTACTTC. Encoded protein: CASSHIRAGYTYEQYF.

The genes are TRBV7-3 and TRBJ2-1; D is undetermined. The CDR3 is 11 amino acids. V lost 1 base to trimming and J lost 5 bases, with 0 bases between them. Germline V gives CDR1 SGHTA, CDR2 FQGTGA. CDR3 sequence: CASSLNNEQFF. In nucleotides, the CDR3 is TGTGCCAGCAGCTTAAACAATGAGCAGTTCTTC. Based on the CDR3 plus reference TRBV7-3 and TRBJ2-1, the full variable domain is GAGVSQTPSNKVTEKGKYVELRCDPISGHTALYWYRQSLGQGPEFLIYFQGTGAADDSGLPNDRFFAVRPEGSVSTLKIQRTERGDSAVYLCASSLNNEQFFGPGTRLTVL.

This sequence joins TRBV10-3 and TRBJ2-1; D is perhaps TRBD2 (5 bases). V gave up 0 bases and J gave up 10 bases, with 16 bases separating them. The CDR3 runs to 15 residues. The germline V gene has CDR1 ENHRY and CDR2 SYGVKD. CDR3 nucleotide sequence: TGTGCCATCAGTGAGTCCTCTGAGGGTTGGCGGGAGCAGTTCTTC. It specifies CAISESSEGWREQFF.

Written as DNA, the CDR3 is TGTGCCAGCAGTTTAAGAAATGCAAACTACGAGCAGTACTTC. This encodes CASSLRNANYEQYF. The chain links TRBV28 to TRBJ2-7; unclear D gene. Germline assignment: CDR1 MDHEN and CDR2 SYDVKM. Trimming shortened V by 2 bases and J by 3 bases, and 11 bases separated the two germline ends. The CDR3 is made up of 14 amino acids.

The chain employs TRBV9 and TRBJ1-5, with 7 nucleotides matching TRBD1. The J segment lost 6 bases and the V segment lost 4 bases, leaving 7 bases of the junction unmatched. The CDR3 has 14 residues. The germline CDR1 and CDR2 sequences are SGDLS and YYNGEE. CDR3 sequence reads: CASSREGAGQPQHF. The CDR3 bases are TGTGCCAGCAGCCGGGAGGGGGCAGGTCAGCCCCAGCATTTT.

CDR3 protein: CASSDRAYNEQFF. CDR3 coding DNA: TGTGCCAGCAGTGACCGGGCATACAATGAGCAGTTCTTC. This rearrangement joins TRBV6-4 to TRBJ2-1; no clear D. Germline V gene sequence: CDR1 MRHNA, CDR2 SNTAGT. V dropped 2 bases and J dropped 4 bases, with 6 bases sitting between them. This CDR3 is 13 amino acids long.

The chain employs TRBV7-9 and TRBJ1-1; 8 nucleotides align to TRBD1. The CDR3 spans 15 residues. Germline loops: CDR1 SEHNR, CDR2 FQNEAQ (reference sequence). V gave up 4 bases and J gave up 2 bases; unmatched junction bases: 6. CDR3 in amino acids: CASSSLQGENTEAFF. The CDR3 nucleotides read TGTGCCAGCAGCTCACTACAGGGGGAAAACACTGAAGCTTTCTTT.

The genes are TRBV5-4 and TRBJ1-1; D gene uncertain. The CDR3 covers 14 residues. V was clipped by 4 bases and J by 1 base, with 11 bases between them. Germline V gene data show CDR1 as SGHNT and CDR2 as YYREEE (reference sequence). The CDR3 nucleotides read TGTGCCAGCAGCCTATGGGGAGGGAACACTGAAGCTTTCTTT. The encoded protein is CASSLWGGNTEAFF.

The CDR3 region has the DNA TGTGCCAGCAGGACAGGGGGCGCGGGTAATTCACCCCTCCACTTT. Amino acid sequence: CASRTGGAGNSPLHF. V and J are TRBV27 and TRBJ1-6; 10 bases align to TRBD1. Germline V gene lookup returns CDR1 MNHEY and CDR2 SMNVEV (reference sequence). The CDR3 consists of 15 residues. The V segment lost 6 bases and the J segment 6 bases; nucleotides outside the gene matches: 5.